This T cell receptor beta chain was recorded in a study of T cell repertoires in ileal Crohn's disease. Whole-study findings and limits: Mucosal expansions were suggested to be mainly CD8 T cells.

Germline V gene data show CDR1 as SGDLS and CDR2 as YYNGEE. V shed 1 base, J shed 5 bases, and the junction held 15 bases outside the gene matches. This CDR3 has 17 amino acids. Produced via immunoSEQ multiplex PCR; TCRdb's table is partial and in-frame only. This sample has 15,000 to 20,000 clones; approximately 70% occur once, and the top ten carry 5% to 5.5%. A word on this clone: Its antigen is not identified.

Material for sequencing was ileal tissue. The genes are TRBV9 and TRBJ2-7; 7 positions match TRBD2. The receptor was isolated from an adult with Crohn's disease. The CDR3 sequence is CASSVSPLWGGGNEQYF. In DNA form, the CDR3 reads TGTGCCAGCAGCGTAAGCCCCCTTTGGGGGGGAGGCAACGAGCAGTACTTC.